The 9 T cell receptor beta chains presented below share a single source sample, sequenced in a study of CD8+CD57+ T cells in acquired aplastic anemia. TCR beta VDJ and CDR3 profiles were obtained from a genomic DNA template. In TCRdb, the reads were re-called with MiXCR into one record per CDR3 protein. The data contain over 40,000 distinct CDR3 sequences, 60% to 70% of them singletons. The sequenced patients had an expansion of CD8+CD57+ cells seen by flow cytometry. Sequenced material: sorted CD4+, CD8+, or CD8+CD57+ T cells (not recorded which) from PBMCs. The origin of the receptors is a human donor with aplastic anemia.

Note on this clonotype: One junction end does not reproduce the germline sequence, and a read error may be involved. V and J are TRBV5-1 and TRBJ1-1; D is unclear. CDR3 length: 13 amino acids. CDR1 and CDR2 (germline): SGHRS, YFSETQ. This chain's CDR3 is CASNQIMNTEAFF. In DNA form, the CDR3 reads TGTGCCAGCAATCAGATAATGAACACTGAAGCTTTCTTT.

The gene calls are TRBV10-3 and TRBJ1-2, with unresolved D. The CDR3 runs to 13 residues. V shed 4 bases and J shed 2 bases, with 8 bases lying between them. CDR1 and CDR2 from the germline V gene are ENHRY and SYGVKD. Here the CDR3 DNA reads TGTGCCATCAGTGCCGGTTCAAACTATGGCTACACCTTC. Translation: CAISAGSNYGYTF.

This clonotype was picked up many times. The CDR3 protein is CSARFLSQDGGEQYF. As DNA, the CDR3 is TGCAGTGCTAGGTTTCTGAGCCAGGATGGGGGCGAGCAGTACTTC. The rearrangement uses TRBV20-1 and TRBJ2-7; D tentatively reads TRBD1 or TRBD2 (5 bases each). Germline V gene data show CDR1 as DFQATT and CDR2 as SNEGSKA (reference sequence). The V end lost 3 bases, the J end lost 6 bases, and 21 bases lay between the germline ends. The CDR3 is 15 amino acids.

The rearrangement uses TRBV7-9 and TRBJ2-7, with D hard to call. Germline CDR1 is SEHNR and CDR2 is FQNEAQ (reference sequence). There are 14 residues in the CDR3. With 4 bases removed from V and 3 bases from J, the gap between germline ends came to 13 bases. The CDR3 nucleotides are TGTGCCAGCAGCTCTAGTATGGCCCACTACGAGCAGTACTTC. Its protein is CASSSSMAHYEQYF.

In its sample, this clonotype was seen a few times. The CDR3 loop reads CAWSVQAGSYEQYF. In DNA, the CDR3 is TGTGCCTGGAGTGTACAAGCGGGTTCCTACGAGCAGTACTTC. The V call is TRBV30, the J call TRBJ2-7; TRBD2 is a possible D gene (6 bases). The CDR3 has 14 amino acids. The germline V gene has CDR1 GTSNPN and CDR2 SVGIG (reference sequence). Trimming took 0 bases from V and 1 from J, leaving 10 bases between them.

The V and J genes are TRBV12-3 or TRBV12-4 and TRBJ2-7; 7 bases match TRBD1. This CDR3 region has 13 residues. The CDR3 DNA reads as TGTGGCAGTCGACAGGGCCACTCCTACGAGCAGTACTTC. It encodes CGSRQGHSYEQYF.

This clonotype was recorded many times. V gene TRBV10-3 combines with J gene TRBJ1-4; D is undetermined. This CDR3 comprises 17 residues. Trimming removed 0 bases from V and 4 bases from J, with 15 bases in between. From germline, CDR1 is ENHRY and CDR2 SYGVKD. CDR3 protein: CAISESSGEQINEKLFF. The CDR3 coding sequence is TGTGCCATCAGTGAGTCTTCAGGAGAACAAATTAATGAAAAACTGTTTTTT.

V is TRBV7-6 and J is TRBJ2-5, with D possibly TRBD1 on 5 matching bases. V was cut by 7 bases and J by 5 bases, with 17 bases left in between. This CDR3 has 14 residues. Germline V gives CDR1 SGHVS, CDR2 FNYEAQ. Here the CDR3 reads CASTRQMRGETQYF. CDR3 in DNA: TGTGCCAGCACGAGACAGATGCGTGGGGAGACCCAGTACTTC.

This clonotype was observed a few times. The chain has TRBV2 and TRBJ2-7; no definite D call. The CDR3 length is 12 residues. Trimming left V 5 bases short and J 4 bases short, with 9 bases between. Germline V gene data show CDR1 as SNHLY and CDR2 as FYNNEI. Written as DNA, the CDR3 is TGTGCCAGCAGTATCGGAGCTTACGAGCAGTACTTC. This codes for CASSIGAYEQYF.